This TCR beta chain was observed in a study of T-cell memory formation after mild COVID-19. Study overall: There were largely donor-specific TCR clusters.

TCRdb re-analysed the 5' RACE reads in MiXCR, keeping a single row per CDR3 protein. The sample holds a few hundred thousand distinct CDR3 sequences; 20% are singletons and the top ten take about 21%. In germline, CDR1 is SGHKS, CDR2 YYEKEE (reference sequence). Germline trimming cut 0 bases from V and 6 bases from J; bases unmatched to any gene: 12. The CDR3 is made up of 16 amino acids. The TCR was taken from a young man who had mild COVID-19 (a few samples of this study predate the infection). Cell type and time point are not known. Material: PBMCs or a T cell subset sorted from them (not recorded which). This chain uses TRBV5-5 with TRBJ2-7; 7 bases agree with TRBD1. In DNA form, the CDR3 reads TGTGCCAGCAGCTTGGATGTGAGGGGGCGACGATTCGAGCAGTACTTC. This translates into CASSLDVRGRRFEQYF.